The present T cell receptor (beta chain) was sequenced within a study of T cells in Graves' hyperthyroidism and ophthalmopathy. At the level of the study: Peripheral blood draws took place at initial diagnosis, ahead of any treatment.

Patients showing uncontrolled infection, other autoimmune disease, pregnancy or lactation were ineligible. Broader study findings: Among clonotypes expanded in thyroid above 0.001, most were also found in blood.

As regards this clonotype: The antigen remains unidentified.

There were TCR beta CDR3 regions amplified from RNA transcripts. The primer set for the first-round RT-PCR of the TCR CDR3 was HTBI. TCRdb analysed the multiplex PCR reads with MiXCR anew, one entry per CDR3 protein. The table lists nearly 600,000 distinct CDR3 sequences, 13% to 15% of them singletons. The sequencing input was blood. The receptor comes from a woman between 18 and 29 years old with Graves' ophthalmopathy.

CDR3 bases: TGCAGTGCTAGGTTTCGACAGTCCTTTGGCGCTGAAGCTTTCTTT. Protein: CSARFRQSFGAEAFF. The chain combines TRBV20-1 with TRBJ1-1, with D possibly being TRBD1 (5 bases). CDR3 length: 15 residues. V shed 3 bases and J shed 6 bases, with 20 bases lying between them. Germline lookup yields CDR1 DFQATT and CDR2 SNEGSKA (reference sequence).